This T cell receptor (beta chain) was recorded in a study of regulatory T cells in long-lasting Graves disease. Sequencing libraries for TCR beta were prepared with iRepertoire HTBI primers and Arm-PCR of CDR3 regions. TCRdb ran MiXCR on the multiplex PCR reads and lists one entry per CDR3 protein. The repertoire holds hundreds of thousands of distinct CDR3 sequences, with around 15% as singletons. Time point meaning: newly diagnosed GD, antithyroid drugs for less than 3 months. Extracted RNA from PBMCs served as the source of the TCR library. Germline CDR1 is ENHRY and CDR2 is SYGVKD. Trimming removed 5 bases from V and 1 base from J, with 9 bases in between. There are 13 residues in the CDR3. These data also featured in a second study, about T cells in Graves' hyperthyroidism and ophthalmopathy. That paper notes: Using the HTBI primer set, a first-round RT-PCR was run on the TCR CDR3.

The sequencing here drew on peripheral blood mononuclear cells (PBMCs), taken at new diagnosis, from a patient treated with antithyroid drugs. This TCR was recovered from a woman in her twenties or thirties with Graves disease. The chain has TRBV10-3 and TRBJ2-7; D call uncertain. CDR3 sequence (DNA): TGTGCCATCAGTCCGGGCCAATCCTACGAGCAGTACTTC. Translation: CAISPGQSYEQYF.